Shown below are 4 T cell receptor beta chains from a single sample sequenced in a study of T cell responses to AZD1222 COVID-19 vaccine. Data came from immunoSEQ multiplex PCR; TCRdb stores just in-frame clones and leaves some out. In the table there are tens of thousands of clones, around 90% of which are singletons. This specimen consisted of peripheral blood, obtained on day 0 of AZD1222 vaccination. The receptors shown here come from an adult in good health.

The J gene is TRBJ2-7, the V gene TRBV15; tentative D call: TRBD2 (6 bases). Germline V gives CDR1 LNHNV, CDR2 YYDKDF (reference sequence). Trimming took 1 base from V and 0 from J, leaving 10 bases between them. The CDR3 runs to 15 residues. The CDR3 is CATSRGGESSYEQYF. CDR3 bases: TGTGCCACCAGCAGAGGCGGGGAGAGCTCCTACGAGCAGTACTTC.

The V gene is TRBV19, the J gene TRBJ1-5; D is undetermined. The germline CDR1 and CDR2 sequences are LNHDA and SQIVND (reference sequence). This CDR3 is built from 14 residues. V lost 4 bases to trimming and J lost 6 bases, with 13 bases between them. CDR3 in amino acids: CASSTRRSGQPQHF. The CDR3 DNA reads TGTGCCAGTAGTACTAGACGGAGCGGTCAGCCCCAGCATTTT.

The CDR3 protein is CASKSGSGSPLHF. As DNA, the CDR3 is TGTGCCAGCAAGTCAGGGTCAGGTTCACCCCTCCACTTT. The chain joins TRBV2 to TRBJ1-6, with D tentatively TRBD1 (5 bases). The germline gives CDR1 SNHLY, CDR2 FYNNEI. V was trimmed by 7 bases and J by 9 bases, leaving 13 bases between them. The length of the CDR3 is 13 residues.

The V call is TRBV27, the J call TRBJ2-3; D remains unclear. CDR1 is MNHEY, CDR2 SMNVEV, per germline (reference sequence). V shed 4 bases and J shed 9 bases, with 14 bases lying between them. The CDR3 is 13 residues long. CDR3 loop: CASSWSGPSTQYF. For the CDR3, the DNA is TGTGCCAGCAGTTGGTCCGGGCCTTCGACGCAGTATTTT.